Shown below are 23 T cell receptor beta chains from a single sample sequenced in a study of a mutant IDH1 vaccine in newly diagnosed glioma. The repertoire was sequenced with immunoSEQ multiplex PCR; TCRdb's copy has only in-frame clones and lacks some. The sample has about 26,000 clones, more than 60% seen once; the top ten hold approximately 7.7%. Antigens of these TCRs are unknown. Documented time point: week 5, during vaccination. Alongside topical imiquimod, each dose of vaccine comprised 300 ug of mutant IDH1 20-mer peptide. The source was PBMCs, collected from a glioma patient whose treatment included an IDH1 peptide vaccine. All receptors come from a middle-aged man with glioma. Some clones in this sample may be carry-over from other donors' samples.

This clone was counted a few times. The V gene is TRBV30, the J gene TRBJ1-2, with D tentatively TRBD1 (6 bases). CDR3 length: 14 amino acids. The V end was cut by 4 bases, the J end by 3 bases, with 15 bases between. Germline V gene sequence: CDR1 GTSNPN, CDR2 SVGIG (reference sequence). The CDR3 is CAWTGQTIYYGYTF. The DNA for the CDR3 is TGTGCCTGGACCGGACAGACGATCTACTATGGCTACACCTTC.

The table lists this clone with a count of one. The V gene is TRBV10-1, the J gene TRBJ1-5, with D unclear. The ends were cut back, 7 bases at V and 4 bases at J, with 14 bases in the middle. Germline assignment: CDR1 WNHNN and CDR2 SYGVQD (reference sequence). This CDR3 is 14 amino acids long. Here the CDR3 reads CASILGSRNQPQHF. The CDR3 DNA reads as TGCGCCAGCATTTTAGGTAGTAGGAATCAGCCCCAGCATTTT.

V is TRBV6-1 and J is TRBJ1-4; TRBD1 aligns across 7 bases. CDR1 and CDR2 from the germline V gene are MNHNS and SASEGT. The V segment lost 4 bases and the J segment 12 bases; nucleotides outside the gene matches: 17. CDR3 length equals 16 residues. The CDR3 DNA sequence: TGTGCCAGCAGTGCCACCACAGGGGCCGGGTGGGAGGAACTGTTTTTT. Translation: CASSATTGAGWEELFF.

J is TRBJ2-5 and V is TRBV14; 8 bases map to TRBD2. V dropped 4 bases and J dropped 11; count of bases not matched to a gene: 9. This CDR3 is built from 13 residues. Germline loops: CDR1 SGHDN, CDR2 FVKESK. The CDR3 nucleotides are TGTGCCAGCAGCCCAGGACCAGCGGGGGTTCAGTACTTC. As protein: CASSPGPAGVQYF.

The V and J genes are TRBV2 and TRBJ1-3; maybe TRBD1 (5 bases). CDR3 length: 14 residues. Trimming left V 4 bases short and J 0 bases short, with 7 bases between. Per germline, CDR1 SNHLY and CDR2 FYNNEI. The CDR3 spells CASSAGTSGNTIYF. CDR3 DNA sequence: TGTGCCAGCAGTGCCGGGACCTCTGGAAACACCATATATTTT.

The chain has TRBV6-5 and TRBJ1-4; D is unresolved. Germline V gene data show CDR1 as MNHEY and CDR2 as SVGAGI. The CDR3 loop spans 14 amino acids. V lost 2 bases and J 5 bases, leaving 9 bases between the germline ends. The CDR3, as DNA: TGTGCCAGCAGTTACCAACTGCCGAATGAAAAACTGTTTTTT. This encodes CASSYQLPNEKLFF.

This chain links TRBV13 with TRBJ1-1; D ambiguous. Trimming took 6 bases from V and 2 from J, leaving 7 bases between them. The germline V gene has CDR1 PRHDT and CDR2 FYEKMQ (reference sequence). This CDR3 has 12 amino acids. This CDR3 is CASSHKNTEAFF. The CDR3 nucleotides are TGTGCCAGCAGTCATAAAAACACTGAAGCTTTCTTT.

The rearrangement uses TRBV4-2 and TRBJ2-7, with D possibly being TRBD2 (5 bases). The CDR3 length is 13 residues. V lost 3 bases to trimming and J lost 4 bases, with 10 bases between them. The V gene's germline CDR1 is LGHNA and CDR2 YNFKEQ. CDR3 amino acids: CASSQIEGYEQYF. As DNA, the CDR3 is TGTGCCAGCAGCCAGATCGAGGGTTACGAGCAGTACTTC.

The chain uses TRBV19 and TRBJ2-3; the D gene is possibly TRBD2 (5 bases). Trimming cost V 9 bases and J 0 bases, with 13 bases left between them. This CDR3 contains 14 residues. The germline CDR1 and CDR2 sequences are LNHDA and SQIVND (reference sequence). The CDR3 DNA sequence: TGTGCCAGCACGGAAGCGGCTAGCACAGATACGCAGTATTTT. The encoded protein is CASTEAASTDTQYF.

V usage is TRBV5-1 and J usage is TRBJ2-1; 10 bases are shared with TRBD2. From germline, CDR1 is SGHRS and CDR2 YFSETQ. This CDR3 spans 15 amino acids. J lost 7 bases, V lost 6 bases, and 10 bases had no gene match. The CDR3 loop is CASTPLTSGVNEQFF. CDR3 DNA: TGCGCCAGCACCCCCCTAACTAGCGGGGTGAATGAGCAGTTCTTC.

In this sample, this clone turned up once. The genes are TRBV6-1 and TRBJ1-1, with unresolved D. The germline gives CDR1 MNHNS, CDR2 SASEGT. Trimming took off 11 bases at V and 3 bases at J, with 16 bases between the two ends. CDR3 length: 13 residues. This CDR3 is CAVQNSWDTEAFF. In DNA, the CDR3 is TGTGCCGTACAGAACTCTTGGGACACTGAAGCTTTCTTT.

This clone occurred a few times. The rearrangement joins TRBV6-4 to TRBJ2-1; 7 bases map to TRBD1. V dropped 7 bases and J dropped 3; count of bases not matched to a gene: 9. The V gene's germline CDR1 is MRHNA and CDR2 SNTAGT. CDR3 length equals 15 residues. The CDR3 sequence is CASNPRTGRYNEQFF. The CDR3, as DNA: TGTGCCAGCAACCCCCGGACAGGCCGCTACAATGAGCAGTTCTTC.

This clone was seen only once. V is TRBV28 and J is TRBJ2-7; D gene uncertain. V was clipped by 5 bases and J by 1 base, with 18 bases between them. Per germline, CDR1 MDHEN and CDR2 SYDVKM. The CDR3 has 16 residues. This CDR3 is CASSASYLGSSYEQYF. The CDR3 nucleotides read TGTGCCAGCAGTGCCTCCTACTTGGGGTCTTCCTACGAGCAGTACTTC.

The CDR3 nucleotides are TGTGCCAGCGGGAAGGGGGGACACACTGAAGCTTTCTTT. This gives the protein CASGKGGHTEAFF. The genes are TRBV27 and TRBJ1-1, with D perhaps TRBD1 (6 bases). The germline CDR1 and CDR2 sequences are MNHEY and SMNVEV (reference sequence). Trimming took off 8 bases at V and 3 bases at J, with 13 bases between the two ends. This CDR3 contains 13 residues.

The count of this clone is one. The chain recombines TRBV7-6 with TRBJ2-7, with no clear D. V was pared by 1 base and J by 3 bases, with 13 bases between. This CDR3 region has 15 residues. Germline V CDR1 and CDR2: SGHVS, FNYEAQ. CDR3 protein: CASSLEVGLLYEQYF. CDR3 in DNA: TGTGCCAGCAGCTTAGAGGTGGGCTTACTCTACGAGCAGTACTTC.

The genes are TRBV19 and TRBJ2-7; 8 bases match TRBD1. CDR3 length: 14 amino acids. In germline, CDR1 is LNHDA, CDR2 SQIVND (reference sequence). Trimming took 3 bases from V and 6 from J; bases not matched to a gene: 7. The CDR3 region has the DNA TGTGCCAGTAGTATCGGGCCAGGGGGCTTCGAGCAGTACTTC. Its translation: CASSIGPGGFEQYF.

The chain has TRBV2 and TRBJ1-4; TRBD1 agrees at 11 bases. With 5 bases clipped from V and 1 base from J, the junction kept 6 bases outside the gene matches. The CDR3 is 17 amino acids. Germline CDR1 and CDR2: SNHLY and FYNNEI. CDR3 in amino acids: CASSWGTGGITNEKLFF. Here the CDR3 DNA reads TGTGCCAGCAGTTGGGGGACAGGGGGAATAACTAATGAAAAACTGTTTTTT.

This chain uses TRBV7-9 with TRBJ1-1; 8 bases fit TRBD1. Looked up from germline, CDR1 is SEHNR and CDR2 is FQNEAQ (reference sequence). The CDR3 contains 14 residues. V trimming: 5 bases; J trimming: 4 bases; junction bases outside the gene matches: 6. The CDR3 loop is CASSILQGGTEAFF. In DNA form, the CDR3 reads TGTGCCAGCAGCATACTACAGGGGGGCACTGAAGCTTTCTTT. Combining the CDR3 with reference TRBV7-9 and TRBJ1-1 gives the whole variable domain DTGVSQNPRHKITKRGQNVTFRCDPISEHNRLYWYRQTLGQGPEFLTYFQNEAQLEKSRLLSDRFSAERPKGSFSTLEIQRTEQGDSAMYLCASSILQGGTEAFFGQGTRLTVV.

Here the CDR3 DNA reads TGTGCCAGCAGACTGACGACAGGTGTGAATGAAAAACTGTTTTTT. Residues: CASRLTTGVNEKLFF. J is TRBJ1-4 and V is TRBV6-1; perhaps TRBD1 as D (6 bases). Deletions cut 6 bases from V and 5 bases from J, with 16 bases between. The CDR3 runs to 15 residues. CDR1 MNHNS and CDR2 SASEGT come from the germline V gene.

The chain has TRBV2 and TRBJ2-6, with a weak D call TRBD2 (7 bases). This CDR3 is built from 15 residues. The V end was cut by 11 bases, the J end by 0 bases, with 14 bases between. Germline V lookup: CDR1 SNHLY, CDR2 FYNNEI. CDR3: CAAGAAFSGANVLTF. CDR3 nucleotides: TGTGCCGCGGGGGCGGCTTTCTCTGGGGCCAACGTCCTGACTTTC.

This clone was recorded a few times. The chain couples TRBV2 to TRBJ1-5, with a weak D call TRBD1 (6 bases). V lost 8 bases, J lost 3 bases, and 14 bases lay in between. Per the germline V gene, CDR1 is SNHLY and CDR2 is FYNNEI. The CDR3 has 14 residues. The chain's CDR3 is CASSERGFNQPQHF. CDR3 coding DNA: TGTGCCAGCTCCGAGAGGGGGTTCAATCAGCCCCAGCATTTT.

This chain joins TRBV27 and TRBJ2-6, with 7 bases matching TRBD2. J gave up 4 bases and V 6 bases, and 9 bases lay outside the gene matches. Germline CDR1 MNHEY, CDR2 SMNVEV (reference sequence). The CDR3 is 16 residues long. The CDR3 DNA sequence: TGTGCCAGCAGGCTCCGCGGGGGATTAGGGGCCAACGTCCTGACTTTC. Residues: CASRLRGGLGANVLTF.

This chain joins TRBV27 and TRBJ1-1, with D uncertain. Germline CDR1 is MNHEY and CDR2 is SMNVEV (reference sequence). The CDR3 is 14 amino acids. The V and J ends lost 4 bases and 1 base respectively, with 10 bases between them. Here the CDR3 DNA reads TGTGCCAGCAGTTGGACGGATCGGAACACTGAAGCTTTCTTT. It codes for CASSWTDRNTEAFF.